This T cell receptor beta chain was identified in a study of shared clonotypes between healthy human individuals. Clones were read by immunoSEQ multiplex PCR, and TCRdb kept only the in-frame ones, dropping some. Among roughly 1,000,000 clones listed, about four fifths were seen once. This CDR3 region has 14 residues. The V gene's germline CDR1 is SSHAT and CDR2 FNYEAQ (reference sequence). The V segment lost 4 bases and the J segment 9 bases; nucleotides outside the gene matches: 6. The material sequenced was memory CD4+ T cells from PBMCs. As to subset: CD45RA-negative fraction. V and J are TRBV7-7 and TRBJ2-1; 10 bases map to TRBD2. The source of this sequence is a man between 18 and 29 years old in good health. Some clones in this sample may be carry-over from other donors' samples. The CDR3 loop is CASSSGTSASEQFF. CDR3 DNA sequence: TGTGCCAGCAGCTCCGGGACTAGCGCGAGTGAGCAGTTCTTC. Together with reference TRBV7-7 and TRBJ2-1, the CDR3 gives the full variable domain: GAGVSQSPRYKVTKRGQDVTLRCDPISSHATLYWYQQALGQGPEFLTYFNYEAQPDKSGLPSDRFSAERPEGSISTLTIQRTEQRDSAMYRCASSSGTSASEQFFGPGTRLTVL.